A single sample is the source of the 13 T cell receptor beta chains below, sequenced in a study of T-cell memory formation after mild COVID-19. In TCRdb, the 5' RACE reads were re-called with MiXCR into one record per CDR3 protein. The repertoire includes hundreds of thousands of distinct CDR3 sequences, around 21% of them detected once, and under 15% sits in the top ten. The sample was PBMCs or a T cell subset sorted from them (not recorded which). These receptor sequences come from an adult woman who had mild COVID-19 (a few samples of this study predate the infection). Cell type and time point are not known.

The genes are TRBV5-5 and TRBJ1-2, with D possibly being TRBD1 (5 bases). V shed 3 bases and J shed 5 bases, with 8 bases lying between them. Germline V lookup: CDR1 SGHKS, CDR2 YYEKEE (reference sequence). The CDR3 runs 12 residues. CDR3 loop: CASSYEGYGYTF. CDR3 bases: TGTGCCAGCAGCTATGAGGGGTATGGCTACACCTTC.

The table lists this clonotype with a few counts. V and J are TRBV24-1 and TRBJ1-5; no clear D. The CDR3 covers 12 residues. The germline V gene has CDR1 KGHDR and CDR2 SFDVKD. The ends were cut back, 10 bases at V and 6 bases at J, with 12 bases in the middle. The CDR3: CATSQSGQPQHF. Written as DNA, the CDR3 is TGTGCCACGTCCCAATCGGGTCAGCCCCAGCATTTT.

This clonotype was seen only a few times. The chain uses TRBV11-2 and TRBJ2-2; D may be TRBD2 (6 bases). The CDR3 covers 15 residues. V was trimmed by 5 bases and J by 1 base, leaving 11 bases between them. Per germline, CDR1 SGHAT and CDR2 FQNNGV. This chain's CDR3 is CASSRDLGNTGELFF. CDR3 DNA sequence: TGTGCCAGCAGCCGGGACTTAGGGAACACCGGGGAGCTGTTTTTT.

This sequence joins TRBV24-1 and TRBJ1-5; no clear D gene. The CDR3 sequence is 14 residues long. Germline CDR1 and CDR2: KGHDR and SFDVKD. The V gene lost 0 bases and the J gene lost 3 bases, with 5 bases spanning the gap. CDR3 in amino acids: CATSDLGDNQPQHF. CDR3 coding DNA: TGTGCCACCAGTGATTTGGGAGACAATCAGCCCCAGCATTTT.

This clonotype was recorded a few times. The V call is TRBV6-6, the J call TRBJ1-5, with D possibly matching TRBD1 (5 bases). V was shortened by 2 bases and J by 2 bases, with 7 bases between the two germline ends. The germline V gene encodes CDR1 MNHNY and CDR2 SVGAGI (reference sequence). CDR3 size: 14 residues. CDR3 residues: CASSYRGGNQPQHF. The CDR3 DNA sequence: TGTGCCAGCAGTTACAGGGGAGGCAATCAGCCCCAGCATTTT.

The chain uses TRBV11-2 and TRBJ2-4; 13 nucleotides align to TRBD2. Per germline, CDR1 SGHAT and CDR2 FQNNGV. Trimming cost V 4 bases and J 3 bases; bases outside gene matches: 9. The CDR3 sequence is 18 residues long. In nucleotides, the CDR3 is TGTGCCAGCAGCTCCGGACTAGCGGGAGTTCTTGACAAAAACATTCAGTACTTC. Translation: CASSSGLAGVLDKNIQYF.

This chain uses TRBV7-2 with TRBJ2-2, with a possible D match to TRBD2 (5 bases). There are 16 residues in the CDR3. Between the trimmed V and J ends, which lost 4 bases and 7 bases, there was a span of 19 bases. Germline CDR1 and CDR2: SGHTA and FQGNSA. The CDR3 DNA follows: TGTGCCAGCAGCTCACCCGTCGGACTGTTCGTCGGGGAGCTGTTTTTT. Amino acid sequence: CASSSPVGLFVGELFF.

The rearrangement uses TRBV29-1 and TRBJ2-3, with 8 bases that match TRBD1. Germline assignment: CDR1 SQVTM and CDR2 ANQGSEA. V shed 6 bases, J shed 3 bases, and the junction held 2 bases outside the gene matches. The CDR3 runs 12 residues. CDR3 in DNA: TGCAGCGTAGGGACAGGAACAGATACGCAGTATTTT. It codes for CSVGTGTDTQYF.

This clonotype has more than one count but fewer than ten. This sequence joins TRBV3-1 and TRBJ2-7, with TRBD1 as a possible D gene (5 bases). Germline V lookup: CDR1 LGHDT, CDR2 YNNKEL (reference sequence). CDR3 length equals 13 residues. Trimming took 0 bases from V and 7 from J, leaving 10 bases between them. CDR3 nucleotides: TGTGCCAGCAGCCAAGAAGCAGGGTGGGAGCAGTACTTC. It codes for CASSQEAGWEQYF.

The sample holds one count of this clonotype. The V gene is TRBV9, the J gene TRBJ2-7, with D uncertain. CDR1 and CDR2 from the germline V gene are SGDLS and YYNGEE. V dropped 1 base and J dropped 2 bases, with 13 bases sitting between them. The CDR3 totals 15 residues. CDR3 coding DNA: TGTGCCAGCAGCGTATCGGCCGTCTCAACCTACGAGCAGTACTTC. This gives the protein CASSVSAVSTYEQYF.

This rearrangement joins TRBV5-5 to TRBJ2-3, with TRBD2 as a possible D gene (6 bases). V lost 0 bases to trimming and J lost 2 bases, with 13 bases between them. This CDR3 is built from 16 residues. Germline CDR1 reads SGHKS; CDR2 reads YYEKEE (reference sequence). This CDR3 reads CASSLEGGTLTDTQYF. In DNA form, the CDR3 reads TGTGCCAGCAGCTTGGAAGGTGGGACTCTCACAGATACGCAGTATTTT.

In its sample, this clonotype was seen a few times. The chain carries TRBV12-3 or TRBV12-4 and TRBJ2-4; perhaps D is TRBD1 or TRBD2 (5 bases each). With 1 base removed from V and 0 bases from J, the gap between germline ends came to 19 bases. The CDR3 runs to 19 residues. CDR3 nucleotide sequence: TGTGCCAGCAGTTTAGGAGGGACCTATGGATTCCTAGCCAAAAACATTCAGTACTTC. This codes for CASSLGGTYGFLAKNIQYF.

V usage is TRBV12-3 or TRBV12-4 and J usage is TRBJ2-1; the D call may be TRBD1 or TRBD2 (5 bases each). Trimming took off 7 bases at V and 1 base at J, with 14 bases between the two ends. The CDR3 runs 15 residues. The CDR3 sequence: CASIRGLGSYNEQFF. In nucleotides, the CDR3 is TGTGCCAGCATCCGGGGCCTCGGTTCCTACAATGAGCAGTTCTTC.